The clone carrying this T cell receptor beta chain was detected once. The assay was immunoSEQ multiplex PCR, and TCRdb's table has in-frame clones only and misses some. Of approximately 7,200 clones listed, around 82% are singletons. The sample is drawn from a study of immune evolution from preneoplasia to lung adenocarcinoma. The CDR3 spans 14 residues. The V end was cut by 6 bases, the J end by 3 bases, with 12 bases between. Germline CDR1 MNHEY, CDR2 SVGAGI. The TCR was taken from a person aged 80 or over with lung adenocarcinoma. V usage is TRBV6-5 and J usage is TRBJ2-1, with no clear D. The specimen sequenced was FFPE minimally invasive lung adenocarcinoma tissue. The CDR3 DNA sequence: TGTGCCAGCAGGCTAGGGTTGGGCTACAATGAGCAGTTCTTC. It is translated as CASRLGLGYNEQFF.